Reported below is one T cell receptor beta chain. Germline V gene lookup returns CDR1 SGHNT and CDR2 YYREEE (reference sequence). The CDR3 totals 15 residues. Between the trimmed V and J ends, which lost 0 bases and 0 bases, there was a span of 9 bases. TCRdb's copy holds only in-frame clones and misses some; the assay was immunoSEQ multiplex PCR. The data contain some 71,000 clones, roughly 83% of them seen just once; the ten biggest clones take up approximately 7.9%. The data belong to a study of OX40 agonist ivuxolimab in advanced cancers. This sequence joins TRBV5-4 and TRBJ1-1; maybe TRBD1 (5 bases). The source material was CD4+ or CD8+ T cells sorted from blood, sampled in a trial of the OX40 agonist ivuxolimab. The sequence derives from an adult with an advanced solid tumor such as melanoma, head and neck, liver or kidney cancer. The CDR3 loop is CASSLAGTVNTEAFF. The CDR3 bases are TGTGCCAGCAGCTTGGCCGGGACGGTGAACACTGAAGCTTTCTTT.